This is a list of T cell receptor beta chains from one sample in a study of T cell responses to AZD1222 COVID-19 vaccine. TCRdb's copy holds only in-frame clones and misses some; the assay was immunoSEQ multiplex PCR. Of tens of thousands of clones in the sample, 88% were seen once. Sequencing was performed on peripheral blood, taken on day 0 of AZD1222 vaccination. All receptors derive from an adult in good health. Both conserved end residues are part of each CDR3. A D gene is named only where the DNA matches it firmly. Clone size appears in some rows only: once, few, many, or a class for an expanded clone.

clone_size,j_call,v_call,d_call,cdr3_aa,cdr3_nt
-,TRBJ1-2,TRBV13,TRBD1,CASSGQGSVGYTF,TGTGCCAGCAGCGGACAGGGGAGTGTGGGCTACACCTTC
few,TRBJ2-1,TRBV10-1,TRBD2,CASSAPRSGRASNEQFF,TGCGCCAGCAGCGCCCCCCGGAGCGGGAGGGCCTCCAATGAGCAGTTCTTC
-,TRBJ1-3,TRBV6-5,-,CASRTSVGSGNTIYF,TGTGCCAGCAGGACCTCAGTTGGGTCTGGAAACACCATATATTTT
-,TRBJ2-5,TRBV15,TRBD1,CATSYRQGYQETQYF,TGTGCCACCAGCTACCGACAGGGATACCAGGAGACCCAGTACTTC
-,TRBJ1-1,TRBV19,TRBD1,CASSMDRVNTEAFF,TGTGCCAGTAGCATGGACAGGGTCAACACTGAAGCTTTCTTT
-,TRBJ1-5,TRBV2,-,CASSAGREGNQPQHF,TGTGCCAGCAGCGCGGGACGGGAGGGCAATCAGCCCCAGCATTTT
once,TRBJ2-7,TRBV4-3,TRBD2,CASSQGRAGVSYEQYF,TGCGCCAGCAGCCAAGGAAGAGCGGGAGTCTCCTACGAGCAGTACTTC
-,TRBJ2-2,TRBV6-5,-,CASRAGPGTGELFF,TGTGCCAGCAGGGCGGGACCGGGGACCGGGGAGCTGTTTTTT
-,TRBJ2-1,TRBV15,-,CATSRDSGSYNEQFF,TGTGCCACCAGCAGAGATTCAGGCAGTTACAATGAGCAGTTCTTC
-,TRBJ2-1,TRBV9,-,CASSSRLAGQGNEQFF,TGTGCCAGCAGCTCTCGACTAGCGGGACAGGGGAATGAGCAGTTCTTC
-,TRBJ2-7,TRBV19,TRBD1,CASRGTGTGEYEQYF,TGTGCCAGTAGGGGAACGGGGACAGGGGAGTACGAGCAGTACTTC
-,TRBJ2-3,TRBV6-5,-,CASRLRGDTQYF,TGTGCCAGCAGACTAAGAGGAGATACGCAGTATTTT
-,TRBJ2-5,TRBV4-2,-,CASSQERNWGTSQYF,TGTGCCAGCAGCCAAGAGCGAAATTGGGGCACCTCCCAGTACTTC
-,TRBJ2-1,TRBV7-9,-,CASSLAGYYNEQFF,TGTGCCAGCAGCTTAGCGGGCTATTACAATGAGCAGTTCTTC
-,TRBJ1-2,TRBV11-2,-,CASSSRQVYGGYTF,TGTGCCAGCAGCTCCCGTCAGGTGTACGGCGGCTACACCTTC
-,TRBJ2-1,TRBV7-8,TRBD2,CASSRRGLAGVYNEQFF,TGTGCCAGCAGCCGGCGCGGACTAGCGGGAGTATACAATGAGCAGTTCTTC
-,TRBJ1-5,TRBV25-1,-,CASSEGYRVSGTQHF,TGTGCCAGCAGTGAAGGGTACAGGGTGAGTGGGACCCAGCATTTT
-,TRBJ1-5,TRBV29-1,-,CSVGEGFNQPQHF,TGCAGCGTTGGGGAGGGTTTCAATCAGCCCCAGCATTTT
-,TRBJ1-1,TRBV30,-,CAWSVGSRAEAFF,TGTGCCTGGAGTGTAGGGTCGCGGGCTGAAGCTTTCTTT
-,TRBJ1-1,TRBV6-5,-,CASSSSGQAMNTEAFF,-
once,TRBJ1-2,TRBV27,-,CASRASDLSDYGYTF,TGTGCCAGCAGGGCTTCAGATCTGTCAGACTATGGCTACACCTTC
-,TRBJ1-1,TRBV30,-,CAWLRLKGGNTEAFF,TGTGCCTGGCTTCGCCTTAAAGGGGGTAACACTGAAGCTTTCTTT
once,TRBJ2-3,TRBV19,-,CASRRSGTDTDTQYF,TGTGCCAGTAGGAGATCCGGGACGGACACAGATACGCAGTATTTT
-,TRBJ2-1,TRBV18,TRBD2,CASSPRTSGGEAEQFF,TGTGCCAGCTCACCAAGGACTAGCGGAGGGGAAGCTGAGCAGTTCTTC
-,TRBJ1-1,TRBV5-4,TRBD1,CASSPSGGGFMNTEAFF,TGTGCCAGCAGCCCTTCAGGGGGTGGGTTCATGAACACTGAAGCTTTCTTT
-,TRBJ2-7,TRBV19,TRBD1,CASRTTGTGSAQYF,TGTGCCAGTAGGACGACCGGGACAGGGTCCGCGCAGTACTTC
-,TRBJ2-3,TRBV5-4,-,CASSLDGDRRDTQYF,TGTGCCAGCAGCTTGGACGGAGACAGGAGGGATACGCAGTATTTT
-,TRBJ1-4,TRBV7-9,TRBD1,CASSLGDRGKKEKLFF,TGTGCCAGCAGCTTAGGGGACAGGGGCAAAAAGGAAAAACTGTTTTTT
-,TRBJ2-2,TRBV5-1,TRBD2,CASSLVSGLAATGELFF,TGCGCCAGCAGCTTGGTTTCGGGACTAGCGGCCACCGGGGAGCTGTTTTTT
-,TRBJ2-1,TRBV6-4,-,CASSDNRLGTQRQFF,TGTGCCAGCAGTGACAACAGACTAGGGACACAACGGCAGTTCTTC
-,TRBJ2-7,TRBV4-1,-,CASSQGGSYEQYF,TGCGCCAGCAGCCAAGGCGGATCCTACGAGCAGTACTTC
-,TRBJ2-5,TRBV7-6,TRBD1,CASSLVAGQGTKTQYF,TGTGCCAGCAGCTTAGTAGCTGGACAGGGTACGAAGACCCAGTACTTC
-,TRBJ2-1,TRBV15,TRBD2,CATSRDQGSGYNEQFF,TGTGCCACCAGCAGAGATCAGGGTAGCGGGTACAATGAGCAGTTCTTC
-,TRBJ2-5,TRBV29-1,-,CSVEGRAQETQYF,TGCAGCGTTGAAGGCAGGGCTCAAGAGACCCAGTACTTC
-,TRBJ1-2,TRBV19,TRBD1,CASRGRDRSYTNYGYTF,TGTGCCAGTAGGGGCCGGGACAGGAGCTATACTAACTATGGCTACACCTTC
-,TRBJ1-5,TRBV2,TRBD1,CASSVPGQGAPFNQPQHF,TGTGCCAGCAGTGTCCCGGGACAGGGGGCCCCTTTCAATCAGCCCCAGCATTTT
-,TRBJ1-6,TRBV6-6,-,CASSYSSYNSPLHF,TGTGCCAGCAGTTATAGTAGCTATAATTCACCCCTCCACTTT
-,TRBJ1-5,TRBV28,TRBD1,CASSLFRQGINQPQHF,TGTGCCAGCAGTTTATTCAGACAGGGTATTAATCAGCCCCAGCATTTT
-,TRBJ2-2,TRBV6-6,-,CATTRTEMVTGELFF,TGTGCCACGACCAGGACAGAGATGGTCACCGGGGAGCTGTTTTTT
once,TRBJ2-3,TRBV4-3,TRBD1,CASSQDRGWSTDTQYF,TGCGCCAGCAGCCAGGACAGGGGATGGAGCACAGATACGCAGTATTTT
-,TRBJ1-1,TRBV7-9,-,CASSRTASEAFF,TGTGCCAGCAGCCGGACAGCTAGTGAAGCTTTCTTT
-,TRBJ1-1,TRBV6-5,TRBD1,CASTNRGRNTEAFF,TGTGCCAGCACCAACAGGGGGCGGAACACTGAAGCTTTCTTT
-,TRBJ2-5,TRBV5-4,-,CASSFRYQETQYF,TGTGCCAGCAGCTTTCGCTACCAAGAGACCCAGTACTTC
-,TRBJ2-7,TRBV27,TRBD2,CASRLHGLAGGLRYF,TGTGCCAGCAGACTCCACGGACTAGCGGGAGGGCTTCGGTACTTC